This T cell receptor beta chain emerged from a study of PD-1 and CTLA-4 blockade in melanoma. Assay: immunoSEQ multiplex PCR; the TCRdb copy retains only in-frame clones and omits some. The data show about 32,000 clones, around 90% seen once. Trimming shortened V by 0 bases and J by 3 bases, and 10 bases separated the two germline ends. The germline gives CDR1 SGHDT, CDR2 YYEEEE. CDR3 size: 14 residues. This clonotype was obtained from a human donor with melanoma. The sample was CD8+ T cells from peripheral blood, taken from a patient given anti-PD-1 treatment. This chain connects TRBV5-6 to TRBJ2-7; D is unclear. The CDR3 loop is CASSLENGYYEQYF. CDR3 bases: TGTGCCAGCAGCTTGGAGAACGGATACTACGAGCAGTACTTC.